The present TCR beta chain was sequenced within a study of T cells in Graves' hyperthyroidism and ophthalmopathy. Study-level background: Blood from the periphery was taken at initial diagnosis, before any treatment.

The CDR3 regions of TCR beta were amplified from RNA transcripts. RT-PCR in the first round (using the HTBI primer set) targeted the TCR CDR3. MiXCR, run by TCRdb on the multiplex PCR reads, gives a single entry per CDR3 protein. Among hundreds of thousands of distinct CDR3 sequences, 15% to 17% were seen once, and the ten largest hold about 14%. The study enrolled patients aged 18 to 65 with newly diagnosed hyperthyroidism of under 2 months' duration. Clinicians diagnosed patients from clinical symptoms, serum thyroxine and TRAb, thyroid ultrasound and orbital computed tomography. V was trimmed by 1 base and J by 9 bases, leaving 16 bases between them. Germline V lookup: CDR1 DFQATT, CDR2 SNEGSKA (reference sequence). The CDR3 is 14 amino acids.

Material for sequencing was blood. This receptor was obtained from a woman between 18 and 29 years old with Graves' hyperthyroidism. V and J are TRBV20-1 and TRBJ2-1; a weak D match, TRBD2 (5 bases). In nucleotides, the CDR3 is TGCAGTGCTAGAGCCCGGACTCCGTCCCCTGAGCAGTTCTTC. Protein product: CSARARTPSPEQFF.